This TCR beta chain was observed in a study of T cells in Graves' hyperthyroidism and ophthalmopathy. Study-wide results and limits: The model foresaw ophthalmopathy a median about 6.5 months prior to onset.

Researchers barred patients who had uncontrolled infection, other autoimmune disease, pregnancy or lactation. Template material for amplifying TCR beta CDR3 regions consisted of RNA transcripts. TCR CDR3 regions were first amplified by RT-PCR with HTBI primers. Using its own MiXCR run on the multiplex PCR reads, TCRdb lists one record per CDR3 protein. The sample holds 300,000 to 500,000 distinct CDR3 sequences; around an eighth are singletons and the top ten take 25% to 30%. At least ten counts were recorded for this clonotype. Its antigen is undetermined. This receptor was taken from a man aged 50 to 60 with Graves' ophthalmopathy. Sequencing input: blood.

CDR3 region: CASSYSQVNNEQFF. The CDR3 DNA is TGTGCCAGCAGTTACTCCCAGGTGAACAATGAGCAGTTCTTC. The V gene is TRBV6-2 or TRBV6-3, the J gene TRBJ2-1; D uncertain. Germline CDR1 reads MNHEY; CDR2 reads SVGEGT. This CDR3 is 14 amino acids long. Trimming removed 0 bases from V and 5 bases from J, with 8 bases in between.